This T cell receptor (beta chain) is from a study of T-cell reconstitution after alpha-beta-depleted transplantation in children. Broader study findings: At one year after transplant, newly produced T cells mostly accounted for T-cell counts and diversity. Where alpha-beta T cells came from about two months after transplant was reportedly several hundred expanded graft clones.

This clonotype was counted only a few times. Its target is unknown. From germline, CDR1 is DFQATT and CDR2 SNEGSKA (reference sequence). V was shortened by 0 bases and J by 5 bases, with 5 bases between the two germline ends. The CDR3 sequence is 11 residues long. Library preparation (for TCRbeta) was performed with unique molecular identifiers. Each CDR3 protein is one row after TCRdb ran MiXCR on the PCR reads. The sample gives 450,000 to 550,000 distinct CDR3 sequences, roughly an eighth of which show up once; 11% to 15% is in the top ten. Sequencing was performed on PBMCs, mostly from graft donor cells, taken 180 days after TCRalphabeta/CD19-depleted stem cell transplant. The source of this sequence is a female patient under 10 years old who had a stem cell transplant for aplastic anemia, so the T cells may come from the graft donor. The V call is TRBV20-1, the J call TRBJ2-7; no reliable D call. CDR3 in amino acids: CSARDNHEQYF. Here the CDR3 DNA reads TGCAGTGCTAGAGATAATCACGAGCAGTACTTC.